This T cell receptor beta chain was profiled in a study of shared clonotypes between healthy human individuals. Worth noting for this clone: Its antigen is unknown.

Findings and limits, study-wide: Compared with clonotypes that all four donors shared, non-shared clonotypes had lower generation probabilities.

For each subset, genomic DNA was distributed in equal portions over several immunoSEQ plates. Using immunoSEQ multiplex PCR, the repertoire was profiled, and TCRdb retains in-frame clones only, with some absent. Found here are 1,500,000 or so clones, 97% to 99% of them singletons; the top ten hold 0.36%. This clonotype was sampled from a man aged 25 to 40 in good health. The sample taken for sequencing was naive CD4+ T cells sorted from blood. The subset here: CD45RA+ positively selected.

In nucleotides, the CDR3 is TGTGCCAGCAGGGAGGGGAGCCAAGCTGAAAAACTGTTTTTT. It encodes CASREGSQAEKLFF. The rearrangement uses TRBV6-1 and TRBJ1-4, with TRBD1 as a possible D gene (5 bases). Germline loops: CDR1 MNHNS, CDR2 SASEGT. The CDR3 has 14 amino acids. Trimming removed 6 bases at V and 7 bases at J, with 15 bases between.